The 32 T cell receptor beta chains given below trace back to one sample, sequenced in a study of blood T cell repertoires in COVID-19 (TCRdb year 2020). The method was the immunoSEQ multiplex PCR assay. TCRdb carries this immuneACCESS record with in-frame sequences only. Its versions omit some clonotypes, under half of them owing to an unresolved V gene in the studies checked, with the rest unexplained. The sample includes 90,000 to 120,000 clones, with about three quarters observed a single time. The ten largest clones represent approximately 6.3% of the sample. Material for sequencing was peripheral blood. These TCRs come from a man older than 75 with acute or convalescent COVID-19.

This chain links TRBV4-1 with TRBJ1-5; perhaps TRBD1 as D (6 bases). V was clipped by 6 bases and J by 7 bases, with 19 bases between them. CDR3 length equals 15 residues. Per germline, CDR1 MGHRA and CDR2 YSYEKL. The CDR3 nucleotides read TGCGCCAGCAGGGCAGTGCTAGGGCAGGGGCAGCCCCAGCATTTT. Translation gives CASRAVLGQGQPQHF.

The chain couples TRBV19 to TRBJ2-1; TRBD2 agrees at 11 bases. CDR1 and CDR2 from the germline V gene are LNHDA and SQIVND (reference sequence). With 4 bases clipped from V and 2 bases from J, the junction kept 4 bases outside the gene matches. CDR3 length: 16 residues. CDR3 DNA sequence: TGTGCCAGTAGTACTAGCGGGAGGTTGACCTACAATGAGCAGTTCTTC. This gives the protein CASSTSGRLTYNEQFF. Full variable domain (remainder filled in from reference TRBV19 and TRBJ2-1): DGGITQSPKYLFRKEGQNVTLSCEQNLNHDAMYWYRQDPGQGLRLIYYSQIVNDFQKGDIAEGYSVSREKKESFPLTVTSAQKNPTAFYLCASSTSGRLTYNEQFFGPGTRLTVL.

The rearrangement uses TRBV5-6 and TRBJ2-1; 8 bases line up with TRBD2. V was pared by 0 bases and J by 10 bases, with 3 bases of the junction left unmatched. The V gene's germline CDR1 is SGHDT and CDR2 YYEEEE. This CDR3 is 13 amino acids long. The CDR3 DNA follows: TGTGCCAGCAGCTTGGGTGGCGGGAGGGAGCAGTTCTTC. Translating it yields CASSLGGGREQFF.

This clone was observed a few times. The J gene is TRBJ2-5, the V gene TRBV6-1; 8 nucleotides align to TRBD2. The CDR3 covers 14 residues. Germline V lookup: CDR1 MNHNS, CDR2 SASEGT. V shed 1 base, J shed 8 bases, and the junction held 6 bases outside the gene matches. The CDR3 spells CASSEGTSRRTQYF. The CDR3 region has the DNA TGTGCCAGCAGTGAAGGGACTAGCAGACGAACCCAGTACTTC.

The chain couples TRBV6-5 to TRBJ1-2, with D possibly matching TRBD1 (6 bases). The CDR3 sequence is 14 residues long. Germline values: CDR1 MNHEY, CDR2 SVGAGI. V dropped 5 bases and J dropped 3 bases, with 13 bases sitting between them. In DNA, the CDR3 is TGTGCCAGCAGTCGCCTCAGGGGCGACTATGGCTACACCTTC. Its protein is CASSRLRGDYGYTF.

The CDR3 DNA reads as TGTGCCAGCTCACCACCGACAGGGGCTCATGAGCAGTTCTTC. This sequence encodes CASSPPTGAHEQFF. The chain recombines TRBV18 with TRBJ2-1; 8 bases line up with TRBD1. Germline V gene sequence: CDR1 KGHSH, CDR2 LQKENI. The CDR3 is 14 amino acids. After removal of 0 bases from V and 8 bases from J, the junction contained 3 bases not matched to a gene. Filled out from reference TRBV18 and TRBJ2-1, the complete variable domain reads NAGVMQNPRHLVRRRGQEARLRCSPMKGHSHVYWYRQLPEEGLKFMVYLQKENIIDESGMPKERFSAEFPKEGPSILRIQQVVRGDSAAYFCASSPPTGAHEQFFGPGTRLTVL.

V and J are TRBV14 and TRBJ1-4; D call uncertain. The CDR3 runs 15 residues. The germline gives CDR1 SGHDN, CDR2 FVKESK. V lost 4 bases to trimming and J lost 7 bases, with 16 bases between them. CDR3 in DNA: TGTGCCAGCAGCCCACGAGAATCTCGCGGTGAAAAACTGTTTTTT. It codes for CASSPRESRGEKLFF.

The chain carries TRBV29-1 and TRBJ2-3; 8 nucleotides match TRBD2. V gave up 1 base and J gave up 5 bases; unmatched junction bases: 8. Germline assignment: CDR1 SQVTM and CDR2 ANQGSEA. The CDR3 is made up of 15 amino acids. The CDR3 loop reads CSVEVTGGPRDTQYF. The DNA of the CDR3 is TGCAGCGTTGAAGTAACGGGAGGGCCGAGAGATACGCAGTATTTT.

This sequence joins TRBV28 and TRBJ2-5; TRBD2 might be the D (7 bases). This CDR3 has 14 amino acids. Germline V gene lookup returns CDR1 MDHEN and CDR2 SYDVKM. Trimming removed 3 bases from V and 6 bases from J, with 14 bases in between. The CDR3 DNA sequence: TGTGCCAGCAGTTTGGGGGGGCGTGAGAAGACCCAGTACTTC. Amino acids: CASSLGGREKTQYF.

The chain combines TRBV9 with TRBJ2-5; D might be TRBD2 (6 bases). With 6 bases removed from V and 5 bases from J, the gap between germline ends came to 14 bases. CDR1 is SGDLS and CDR2 is YYNGEE in the germline V gene. The CDR3 loop spans 13 amino acids. This CDR3 reads CASTRGSGETQYF. CDR3 nucleotide sequence: TGTGCCAGCACTCGGGGGAGCGGGGAGACCCAGTACTTC.

The chain couples TRBV29-1 to TRBJ2-3; 7 nucleotides align to TRBD2. Germline trimming cut 7 bases from V and 5 bases from J; bases unmatched to any gene: 24. The CDR3 spans 18 residues. Germline values: CDR1 SQVTM, CDR2 ANQGSEA. This CDR3 is CSGSGEGLGQFGGDTQYF. The CDR3 DNA follows: TGCAGCGGGAGCGGGGAAGGACTAGGGCAATTCGGAGGAGATACGCAGTATTTT.

Written as DNA, the CDR3 is TGTGCCAGCAGCCAGACAGACAAAAACATTCAGTACTTC. Translation gives CASSQTDKNIQYF. This chain uses TRBV11-1 with TRBJ2-4, with a possible D match to TRBD1 (5 bases). V was shortened by 5 bases and J by 3 bases, with 8 bases between the two germline ends. The CDR3 extends over 13 amino acids. Germline CDR1 SGHAT, CDR2 FQDESV (reference sequence).

The rearrangement joins TRBV7-9 to TRBJ1-2; tentative D call: TRBD1 (6 bases). V dropped 1 base and J dropped 4 bases, with 19 bases sitting between them. Germline V CDR1 and CDR2: SEHNR, FQNEAQ (reference sequence). This CDR3 comprises 17 residues. CDR3 protein: CASSLDVVGAAVYGYTF. As DNA, the CDR3 is TGTGCCAGCAGCTTAGATGTGGTGGGGGCGGCGGTCTATGGCTACACCTTC.

This clone was observed a single time. This chain links TRBV7-3 with TRBJ2-5; D gene unclear. Trimming pared 5 bases from V and 3 bases from J, leaving 10 bases between. This CDR3 comprises 13 residues. Germline V lookup: CDR1 SGHTA, CDR2 FQGTGA. The CDR3 reads CASSLTPKETQYF. CDR3 bases: TGTGCCAGCAGCCTCACACCCAAAGAGACCCAGTACTTC.

The rearrangement joins TRBV10-3 to TRBJ2-5; TRBD1 matches 7 bases. Trimming cost V 5 bases and J 1 base; bases outside gene matches: 4. CDR1 is ENHRY, CDR2 SYGVKD, per germline. This CDR3 contains 14 residues. CDR3 DNA sequence: TGTGCCATCAGTCCAAGGGACAGCCAAGAGACCCAGTACTTC. Amino acid sequence: CAISPRDSQETQYF.

The chain is built from TRBV25-1 and TRBJ2-3; TRBD2 agrees at 10 bases. Trimming cost V 2 bases and J 5 bases; bases outside gene matches: 4. From germline, CDR1 is MGHDK and CDR2 SYGVNS. The CDR3 length is 15 residues. The CDR3: CASSESLAGVDTQYF. The CDR3 DNA is TGTGCCAGCAGTGAAAGTCTAGCGGGAGTAGATACGCAGTATTTT.

On this clone itself: Mismatch with germline at one junction end may stem from a read error. The CDR3 sequence is CASSIVGGNRPQHF. The CDR3 bases are TGTGCCAGTAGTATCGTAGGGGGCAATCGGCCCCAGCATTTT. This chain joins TRBV19 and TRBJ1-5; 7 bases agree with TRBD1. Germline V gene lookup returns CDR1 LNHDA and CDR2 SQIVND (reference sequence). This CDR3 contains 14 residues.

V and J are TRBV19 and TRBJ2-1; weak D call: TRBD2 (5 bases). Germline CDR1 reads LNHDA; CDR2 reads SQIVND (reference sequence). V was shortened by 3 bases and J by 3 bases, with 12 bases between the two germline ends. CDR3 length: 15 amino acids. CDR3 loop: CASSISSDYYNEQFF. The CDR3 region has the DNA TGTGCCAGTAGTATCTCGAGTGACTACTACAATGAGCAGTTCTTC. Looking up the rest from reference TRBV19 and TRBJ2-1 gives the full variable domain: DGGITQSPKYLFRKEGQNVTLSCEQNLNHDAMYWYRQDPGQGLRLIYYSQIVNDFQKGDIAEGYSVSREKKESFPLTVTSAQKNPTAFYLCASSISSDYYNEQFFGPGTRLTVL.

The chain has TRBV11-2 and TRBJ2-7, with 8 bases aligning to TRBD2. V was clipped by 5 bases and J by 6 bases; unmatched bases: 12. Germline CDR1 SGHAT, CDR2 FQNNGV. The CDR3 loop spans 15 amino acids. The CDR3 coding sequence is TGTGCCAGCAGCCCCACCGGGACTAGACCCTCCGAGCAGTACTTC. The encoded protein is CASSPTGTRPSEQYF.

This chain joins TRBV5-6 and TRBJ1-4; D call uncertain. Trimming stripped 4 bases from V and 0 bases from J, with 19 bases between. The germline V gene has CDR1 SGHDT and CDR2 YYEEEE. This CDR3 is built from 18 residues. Here the CDR3 DNA reads TGTGCCAGCAGCCGCTTTGGACTTACCCTTACAACTAATGAAAAACTGTTTTTT. Amino acids: CASSRFGLTLTTNEKLFF.

The rearrangement links TRBV10-1 to TRBJ1-4, with TRBD1 identical over 9 bases. The CDR3 length is 14 residues. From germline, CDR1 is WNHNN and CDR2 SYGVQD (reference sequence). V gave up 5 bases and J gave up 8 bases; unmatched junction bases: 6. CDR3 protein: CASSRGQGGEKLFF. CDR3 bases: TGCGCCAGCAGTAGGGGACAGGGAGGCGAAAAACTGTTTTTT.

The chain is built from TRBV27 and TRBJ2-2; D perhaps matches TRBD1 (6 bases). The CDR3 extends over 15 amino acids. V was pared by 5 bases and J by 4 bases, with 14 bases between. Germline V CDR1 and CDR2: MNHEY, SMNVEV (reference sequence). DNA for the CDR3: TGTGCCAGCAGTAGGGGGAATCTGGTCACCGGGGAGCTGTTTTTT. This gives the protein CASSRGNLVTGELFF.

The chain links TRBV5-4 to TRBJ1-6; TRBD1 matches at 11 bases. The junction had 7 bases not matched to a gene; V was cut back by 4 bases and J by 10 bases. This CDR3 comprises 15 residues. Germline CDR1 reads SGHNT; CDR2 reads YYREEE (reference sequence). The CDR3 protein is CASSKDRGHTSPLHF. The CDR3 DNA reads as TGTGCCAGCAGCAAGGACAGGGGGCACACCTCACCCCTCCACTTT.

The DNA of the CDR3 is TGTGCCACCAGTGACCCGGGACAGAACCAAGAGACCCAGTACTTC. Its protein is CATSDPGQNQETQYF. This chain links TRBV24-1 with TRBJ2-5; 7 bases align to TRBD1. The CDR3 is 15 amino acids. From germline, CDR1 is KGHDR and CDR2 SFDVKD. J was trimmed by 0 bases and V by 4 bases; bases with no gene match: 4.

The gene calls are TRBV11-2 and TRBJ2-7, with D unclear. Germline CDR1 is SGHAT and CDR2 is FQNNGV. Trimming took 4 bases from V and 2 from J, leaving 9 bases between them. This CDR3 has 13 amino acids. The CDR3 is CASSSGTAYEQYF. The CDR3 region has the DNA TGTGCCAGCAGCTCAGGCACTGCCTACGAGCAGTACTTC.

J is TRBJ1-2 and V is TRBV14, with 7 bases identical to TRBD1. The junction had 7 bases not matched to a gene; V was cut back by 4 bases and J by 11 bases. Germline V gene data show CDR1 as SGHDN and CDR2 as FVKESK. This CDR3 region has 12 residues. The CDR3 region has the DNA TGTGCCAGCAGCCGGGACAGACTTCGATACACCTTC. It specifies CASSRDRLRYTF. Variable domain in full (rest from reference TRBV14 and TRBJ1-2): EAGVTQFPSHSVIEKGQTVTLRCDPISGHDNLYWYRRVMGKEIKFLLHFVKESKQDESGMPNNRFLAERTGGTYSTLKVQPAELEDSGVYFCASSRDRLRYTFGSGTRLTVV.

This clone was found a few times. This chain connects TRBV6-2 or TRBV6-3 to TRBJ1-5, with a tentative D call TRBD1 (5 bases). Germline CDR1 is MNHEY and CDR2 is SVGEGT. V was shortened by 6 bases and J by 7 bases, with 10 bases between the two germline ends. This CDR3 spans 12 amino acids. This CDR3 reads CASSGGVQPQHF. In DNA, the CDR3 is TGTGCCAGCAGCGGGGGGGTCCAGCCCCAGCATTTT.

This clone occurred many times. The chain carries TRBV5-5 and TRBJ2-5, with D possibly being TRBD1 (6 bases). CDR3 length: 13 residues. V lost 5 bases and J lost 2, with 10 bases in between. Germline CDR1 and CDR2: SGHKS and YYEKEE (reference sequence). This CDR3 reads CASRPTGQETQYF. For the CDR3, the DNA is TGTGCCAGCAGACCCACAGGGCAAGAGACCCAGTACTTC.

The gene calls are TRBV15 and TRBJ2-7; no firm D call. V lost 3 bases and J lost 5, with 11 bases in between. The CDR3 loop spans 13 amino acids. Germline V lookup: CDR1 LNHNV, CDR2 YYDKDF (reference sequence). The CDR3 nucleotides read TGTGCCACCAGCAGGGGCAGATTGGACGAGCAGTACTTC. Translating gives CATSRGRLDEQYF.

The chain couples TRBV12-3 or TRBV12-4 to TRBJ1-2; D gene ambiguous. The CDR3 has 13 residues. V lost 7 bases, J lost 0 bases, and 9 bases lay in between. The CDR3 bases are TGTGCCAGCACTGGCGCGGCTAACTATGGCTACACCTTC. Its protein is CASTGAANYGYTF.

This clone was observed once. The chain combines TRBV10-3 with TRBJ2-1, with 9 positions matching TRBD1. J was trimmed by 4 bases and V by 7 bases; bases with no gene match: 8. The germline V gene has CDR1 ENHRY and CDR2 SYGVKD. This CDR3 comprises 15 residues. This CDR3 reads CAINPGQGKYNEQFF. Written as DNA, the CDR3 is TGTGCCATCAACCCGGGACAGGGAAAGTACAATGAGCAGTTCTTC.

The chain combines TRBV10-3 with TRBJ2-1, with D perhaps TRBD2 (5 bases). CDR1 and CDR2 from the germline V gene are ENHRY and SYGVKD. Trimming removed 6 bases from V and 8 bases from J, with 23 bases in between. The CDR3 runs to 16 residues. The CDR3 bases are TGTGCCATCAGCCCATATGGCCCTGGAGGATCGGATGAGCAGTTCTTC. Translated, it gives CAISPYGPGGSDEQFF.